Listed below are T cell receptor beta chains from one sample, sequenced in a study of T cells after yellow fever vaccination. Using its own MiXCR run on the 5' RACE reads, TCRdb lists one record per CDR3 protein. Here the sample spans fewer than 450,000 distinct CDR3 sequences, under 14% being singletons. The source material was PBMCs, sampled on the day of the first yellow fever vaccination. These TCRs come from a man younger than 35 who received the YFV17D yellow fever vaccine. Each CDR3 is given with its conserved first and last residue. D genes are given only for firm matches. Only some rows state a clone size, as once, few, many or a class for expanded clones.

v_gene	d_gene	abundance	j_gene	CDR3aa	CDR3nt
TRBV7-2	TRBD1	NA	TRBJ1-3	CASSFFGQGDTIYF	TGTGCCAGCAGCTTCTTCGGTCAGGGGGACACCATATATTTT
TRBV20-1	TRBD2	few	TRBJ2-1	CSAAGGDSYNEQFF	TGCAGTGCCGCGGGGGGGGACAGCTACAATGAGCAGTTCTTC
TRBV5-1	NA	few	TRBJ1-1	CASSPGGDLNTEAFF	TGCGCCAGCAGCCCTGGGGGGGATTTGAACACTGAAGCTTTCTTT
TRBV5-1	TRBD2	many	TRBJ2-1	CASSTGRLAGGVNEQFF	TGCGCCAGCAGCACCGGCAGACTAGCGGGGGGGGTAAATGAGCAGTTCTTC
TRBV10-1	TRBD1	few	TRBJ2-7	CASSGETGTYEQYF	TGCGCCAGCAGTGGGGAGACAGGGACCTACGAGCAGTACTTC
TRBV9	TRBD1	NA	TRBJ2-7	CASSAGGTGRSYEQYF	TGTGCCAGCAGCGCAGGTGGGACAGGCCGCTCCTACGAGCAGTACTTC
TRBV5-1	NA	NA	TRBJ1-2	CASREGGYGYTF	TGCGCCAGCCGGGAGGGCGGCTATGGCTACACCTTC
TRBV10-3	NA	few	TRBJ1-5	CAIKQGLEGNQPQHF	TGTGCCATCAAGCAGGGTCTGGAAGGCAATCAGCCCCAGCATTTT
TRBV5-4	TRBD1	NA	TRBJ2-7	CASSQGTGGAYEQYF	TGTGCCAGCAGCCAGGGGACAGGGGGAGCCTACGAGCAGTACTTC
TRBV7-9	NA	few	TRBJ1-1	CASSLEAFF	TGTGCCAGCAGTTTAGAAGCTTTCTTT
TRBV4-2	NA	few	TRBJ2-3	CASSQDWVPTDTQYF	TGTGCCAGCAGCCAAGATTGGGTTCCCACAGATACGCAGTATTTT
TRBV4-1	NA	few	TRBJ2-1	CASSQTSRRRNEQFF	TGCGCCAGCAGCCAGACATCCCGCCGGAGGAATGAGCAGTTCTTC
TRBV9	NA	many	TRBJ2-3	CASSALNTDTQYF	TGTGCCAGCAGCGCTCTCAACACAGATACGCAGTATTTT
TRBV4-3	TRBD2	NA	TRBJ2-3	CASTRVAGVRDTQYF	TGCGCCAGCACGAGGGTGGCGGGGGTTAGAGATACGCAGTATTTT
TRBV12-3/TRBV12-4	NA	few	TRBJ2-5	CASNRVPGETQYF	TGTGCCAGCAACAGGGTCCCTGGGGAGACCCAGTACTTC
TRBV4-3	NA	few	TRBJ1-4	CASSQERTGKLFF	TGCGCCAGCAGCCAAGAACGCACCGGAAAACTGTTTTTT
TRBV20-1	NA	few	TRBJ1-5	CSAIDGPIASNQPQHF	TGCAGTGCTATCGACGGGCCCATAGCGAGCAATCAGCCCCAGCATTTT
TRBV29-1	NA	few	TRBJ2-5	CSVEDLLVEETQYF	TGCAGCGTTGAAGACCTTCTAGTAGAAGAGACCCAGTACTTC
TRBV23-1	NA	few	TRBJ2-5	CASSHKGGRYQETQYF	TGCGCCAGCAGTCATAAGGGGGGTAGATACCAAGAGACCCAGTACTTC
TRBV6-1	TRBD1	NA	TRBJ1-5	CASSPGQGTQPQHF	TGTGCCAGCAGCCCTGGACAGGGGACCCAGCCCCAGCATTTT